This TCR beta chain was identified during a study of T cell responses to AZD1222 COVID-19 vaccine. Regarding the study as a whole: Across spike, vaccine-associated CD4 TCRs were found, dominant at 160-218 and 743-854.

The V gene's germline CDR1 is LGHDT and CDR2 YNNKEL (reference sequence). The ends lost 4 bases at V and 0 bases at J; junction bases unmatched: 13. The CDR3 extends over 19 amino acids. Generated by immunoSEQ multiplex PCR, the TCRdb table keeps only in-frame clones and is missing some. The data hold some 91,000 clones, with 75% to 90% observed a single time. Notes on this clone: Its antigen is unidentified.

This chain links TRBV3-1 (or the pseudogene TRBV3-2) with TRBJ2-7; TRBD2 aligns across 12 bases. The receptor comes from an adult in good health. Specimen: peripheral blood, collected on day 0 of AZD1222 vaccination. In DNA, the CDR3 is TGTGCCAGCAGCCCAGGACTAGCGGGACTCTGGGGGAGCTCCTACGAGCAGTACTTC. Amino acids: CASSPGLAGLWGSSYEQYF.